One T cell receptor (beta chain) is described in this entry. Antigen unknown. Specified time point: week 35, safety follow-up. Every vaccination contained 300 ug of the mutant IDH1 20-mer peptide and was paired with topical imiquimod. This entry is derived from a study of a mutant IDH1 vaccine in newly diagnosed glioma. For the study at large: Vaccine dosing followed radiotherapy by 4-6 weeks, or accompanied temozolomide cycles. Study results and limitations: Under 95% of patients showed vaccine-induced immune responses across multiple MHC alleles.

The table came from immunoSEQ multiplex PCR; TCRdb's copy has only in-frame clones and leaves some out. The table lists some 42,000 clones, 65% to 90% of them singletons. Germline V CDR1 and CDR2: MNHEY, SMNVEV (reference sequence). V was shortened by 4 bases and J by 4 bases, with 8 bases between the two germline ends. The CDR3 extends over 13 amino acids. The source is a woman aged 50 to 60 with glioma. The rearrangement links TRBV27 to TRBJ1-5; no reliable D call. Sequencing used PBMCs, obtained from a glioma patient whose treatment included an IDH1 peptide vaccine. In DNA, the CDR3 is TGTGCCAGCAGTTCAGCGGGAAATCAGCCCCAGCATTTT. Amino acid sequence: CASSSAGNQPQHF.